The 8 T cell receptor beta chains below come from one sample, sequenced in a study of blood T cell repertoires in COVID-19. TCRdb's copy holds only in-frame clones and misses some; the assay was immunoSEQ multiplex PCR. The sample holds about 140,000 clones, 80% to 90% seen once. Sequencing was performed on peripheral blood. The receptors shown here come from a woman of 80 years or more with acute or convalescent COVID-19.

The CDR3 region has the DNA TGTGCCAGTAGTATTGGGGGGATCTCGTACCAAGAGACCCAGTACTTC. Its translation is CASSIGGISYQETQYF. This rearrangement joins TRBV19 to TRBJ2-5; D possibly corresponds to TRBD2 (6 bases). Germline V gives CDR1 LNHDA, CDR2 SQIVND (reference sequence). The V end lost 3 bases, the J end lost 0 bases, and 14 bases lay between the germline ends. The CDR3 totals 16 residues.

The chain is built from TRBV6-2 or TRBV6-3 and TRBJ2-2, with TRBD1 matching over 8 bases. The CDR3 consists of 18 residues. From germline, CDR1 is MNHEY and CDR2 SVGEGT. V gave up 2 bases and J gave up 0 bases; unmatched junction bases: 8. CDR3 amino acids: CASSYPRGQGANTGELFF. The CDR3 nucleotides are TGTGCCAGCAGTTACCCCCGCGGACAGGGCGCGAACACCGGGGAGCTGTTTTTT.

The chain has TRBV19 and TRBJ2-1; TRBD2 agrees at 8 bases. The CDR3 has 15 amino acids. Per the germline V gene, CDR1 is LNHDA and CDR2 is SQIVND (reference sequence). Trimming took 9 bases from V and 1 from J; bases not matched to a gene: 8. The CDR3 DNA reads as TGTGCCAGCGCGAGGACGGGGGGGTCCTACAATGAGCAGTTCTTC. It translates to CASARTGGSYNEQFF.

In its sample, this clone was seen once. The DNA of the CDR3 is TGTGCCAGCAGTGAAGGGAGGACCTATAATTCACCCCTCCACTTT. Its translation: CASSEGRTYNSPLHF. This sequence joins TRBV2 and TRBJ1-6; D is uncertain. Germline V lookup: CDR1 SNHLY, CDR2 FYNNEI. CDR3 length: 15 residues. Trimming stripped 1 base from V and 2 bases from J, with 6 bases between.

The chain employs TRBV3-1 (or the pseudogene TRBV3-2) and TRBJ1-1, with D uncertain. There are 14 residues in the CDR3. V was trimmed by 4 bases and J by 7 bases, leaving 16 bases between them. Per germline, CDR1 LGHDT and CDR2 YNNKEL (reference sequence). CDR3 sequence: CASSPGSTALEAFF. CDR3 in DNA: TGTGCCAGCAGCCCAGGCAGCACAGCTCTTGAAGCTTTCTTT.

The rearrangement joins TRBV2 to TRBJ1-2, with D unclear. Between the trimmed V and J ends, which lost 8 bases and 0 bases, there was a span of 13 bases. This CDR3 spans 14 amino acids. CDR1 SNHLY and CDR2 FYNNEI come from the germline V gene. CDR3 residues: CASALGRSNYGYTF. The CDR3 coding sequence is TGTGCCAGCGCTCTGGGCAGGTCTAACTATGGCTACACCTTC.

The V and J genes are TRBV9 and TRBJ1-2, with D unclear. The CDR3 is made up of 12 amino acids. Germline V gene data show CDR1 as SGDLS and CDR2 as YYNGEE. V dropped 0 bases and J dropped 7 bases, with 7 bases sitting between them. The CDR3 reads CASSVGAGGYTF. The CDR3 DNA is TGTGCCAGCAGCGTAGGGGCAGGTGGCTACACCTTC. Full variable domain (missing parts from reference TRBV9 and TRBJ1-2): DSGVTQTPKHLITATGQRVTLRCSPRSGDLSVYWYQQSLDQGLQFLIQYYNGEERAKGNILERFSAQQFPDLHSELNLSSLELGDSALYFCASSVGAGGYTFGSGTRLTVV.

J is TRBJ1-2 and V is TRBV30, with 8 nucleotides matching TRBD1. The V gene's germline CDR1 is GTSNPN and CDR2 SVGIG (reference sequence). CDR3 length: 12 amino acids. With 4 bases clipped from V and 5 bases from J, the junction kept 3 bases outside the gene matches. CDR3 sequence: CAWTGGGYGYTF. The CDR3 DNA is TGTGCCTGGACAGGGGGCGGGTATGGCTACACCTTC.